This T cell receptor (beta chain) was captured in a study of T cells in Graves' hyperthyroidism and ophthalmopathy. Study context: Peripheral blood specimens were obtained at initial diagnosis, prior to any treatment.

Study-wide results and limits: The majority of expanded thyroid clonotypes above 0.001 also appeared in blood.

Germline V CDR1 and CDR2: MNHEY, SVGAGI. The CDR3 contains 13 residues. Trimming cost V 4 bases and J 4 bases, with 11 bases left between them. Template material for amplifying TCR beta CDR3 regions consisted of RNA transcripts. The study used the HTBI primer set for a first-round RT-PCR of the TCR CDR3. One entry per CDR3 protein results from TCRdb running MiXCR on the multiplex PCR reads. Of about 260,000 distinct CDR3 sequences listed, less than 30% are singletons. Each patient was aged 18 to 65 and had newly diagnosed hyperthyroidism of under 2 months' duration. Preceding any ophthalmopathy symptoms, the blood sample dates from first hyperthyroidism diagnosis. This clonotype was seen at least ten times. Its cognate antigen is unknown.

The rearrangement links TRBV6-5 to TRBJ2-7; D perhaps matches TRBD1 (5 bases). Input material: blood. This sequence was found in a man in his forties with Graves' hyperthyroidism that later progressed to Graves' ophthalmopathy. The CDR3 DNA reads TGTGCCAGCAGTTCCAGGGTTGGGTACGAGCAGTACTTC. Translating gives CASSSRVGYEQYF.